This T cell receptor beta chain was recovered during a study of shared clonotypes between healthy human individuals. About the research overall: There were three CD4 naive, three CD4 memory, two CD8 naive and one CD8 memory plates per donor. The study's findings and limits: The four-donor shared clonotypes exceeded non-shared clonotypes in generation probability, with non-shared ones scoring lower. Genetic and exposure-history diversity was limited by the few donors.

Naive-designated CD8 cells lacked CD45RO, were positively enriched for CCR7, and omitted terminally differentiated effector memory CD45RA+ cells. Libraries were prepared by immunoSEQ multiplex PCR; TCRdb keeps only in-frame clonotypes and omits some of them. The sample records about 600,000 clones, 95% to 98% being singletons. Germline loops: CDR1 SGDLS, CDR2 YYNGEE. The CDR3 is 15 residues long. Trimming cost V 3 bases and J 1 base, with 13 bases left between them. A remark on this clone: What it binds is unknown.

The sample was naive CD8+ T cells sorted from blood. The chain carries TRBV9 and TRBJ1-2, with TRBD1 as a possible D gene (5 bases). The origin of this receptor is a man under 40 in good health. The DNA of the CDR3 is TGTGCCAGCAGCGGCCAAGAGGGGCTTAACTATGGCTACACCTTC. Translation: CASSGQEGLNYGYTF.